The 27 T cell receptor beta chains below all came from one sample that was sequenced in a study of beta chain features in type 1 diabetes. Their recognized antigens are unknown. Expressed TCRB transcripts got sequenced, as all isolated RNA was reverse transcribed. This table comes from immunoSEQ multiplex PCR, and its TCRdb copy is limited to in-frame clones, with some not included. The sample holds 600,000 or so clones, over 13% seen once. General study results and limits: Within each of all four CD4+ subsets, Type 1 diabetes patients had TCRB CDR3s that were moderately but significantly shorter.

The specimen was naive CD4+ T cells from blood. These receptor sequences come from a man between 18 and 29 years old with type 1 diabetes.

The table lists this clone with a few counts. The chain has TRBV2 and TRBJ1-1, with D unresolved. Germline loops: CDR1 SNHLY, CDR2 FYNNEI. CDR3 size: 12 residues. Trimming pared 5 bases from V and 4 bases from J, leaving 8 bases between. The CDR3 DNA reads as TGTGCCAGCAGTAAAGGGAGCACTGAAGCTTTCTTT. The encoded protein is CASSKGSTEAFF.

This clone was seen a few times. V usage is TRBV28 and J usage is TRBJ2-2; D is ambiguous. Germline values: CDR1 MDHEN, CDR2 SYDVKM. The CDR3 contains 14 residues. The V end was cut by 6 bases, the J end by 0 bases, with 8 bases between. This chain's CDR3 is CASSPSTNTGELFF. The CDR3 bases are TGTGCCAGCAGCCCTTCCACGAACACCGGGGAGCTGTTTTTT.

This sequence joins TRBV4-3 and TRBJ2-3; D is perhaps TRBD1 or TRBD2 (5 bases each). The V gene lost 3 bases and the J gene lost 2 bases, with 15 bases spanning the gap. Looked up from germline, CDR1 is LGHNA and CDR2 is YSLEER. The CDR3 has 16 amino acids. The DNA of the CDR3 is TGCGCCAGCAGCCAGTATACCGGGACCTCCACAGATACGCAGTATTTT. Its translation is CASSQYTGTSTDTQYF.

The rearrangement joins TRBV4-1 to TRBJ1-2; a weak D match, TRBD1 (5 bases). The CDR3 extends over 14 amino acids. Germline-derived CDR1 and CDR2 are MGHRA and YSYEKL. Trimming stripped 2 bases from V and 2 bases from J, with 9 bases between. The CDR3: CASSQHRTNYGYTF. CDR3 DNA: TGCGCCAGCAGCCAACACAGGACGAACTATGGCTACACCTTC.

This rearrangement joins TRBV30 to TRBJ1-5; D may be TRBD1 (6 bases). This CDR3 has 13 amino acids. In germline, CDR1 is GTSNPN, CDR2 SVGIG (reference sequence). V lost 4 bases, J lost 6 bases, and 13 bases lay in between. The CDR3 bases are TGTGCCTGGACCCAGGGGATCAGTCAGCCCCAGCATTTT. Translation: CAWTQGISQPQHF.

This clone occurred a few times. Other DNA sequences from this sample encode an identical CDR3 as well. The rearrangement links TRBV30 to TRBJ2-5; possible D gene TRBD1, 6 bases. CDR3 length: 12 residues. Trimming removed 4 bases at V and 3 bases at J, with 9 bases between. The germline V gene has CDR1 GTSNPN and CDR2 SVGIG (reference sequence). The CDR3 here is CAWNSGEETQYF. As DNA, the CDR3 is TGTGCCTGGAATTCAGGGGAAGAGACCCAGTACTTC.

The chain joins TRBV18 to TRBJ2-7, with a weak D call TRBD2 (5 bases). The CDR3 spans 15 residues. Between the trimmed V and J ends, which lost 3 bases and 4 bases, there was a span of 16 bases. Per the germline V gene, CDR1 is KGHSH and CDR2 is LQKENI. CDR3 loop: CASSPDGVRDYEQYF. DNA of the CDR3: TGTGCCAGCTCACCGGACGGGGTAAGGGATTACGAGCAGTACTTC.

This clone has only a few counts. The CDR3 spells CASSLPGKGYTF. The CDR3 DNA reads as TGTGCCAGCAGTTTACCAGGGAAAGGCTACACCTTC. The genes are TRBV28 and TRBJ1-2; tentatively, D is TRBD1 (5 bases). There are 12 residues in the CDR3. V was pared by 2 bases and J by 8 bases, with 9 bases between. CDR1 and CDR2 (germline): MDHEN, SYDVKM.

V is TRBV4-2 and J is TRBJ1-1; no reliable D call. Trimming removed 3 bases from V and 4 bases from J, with 15 bases in between. CDR1 and CDR2 (germline): LGHNA, YNFKEQ. CDR3 size: 15 residues. CDR3 amino acids: CASSQVEVLGTEAFF. CDR3 coding DNA: TGTGCCAGCAGCCAGGTGGAGGTCTTGGGCACTGAAGCTTTCTTT.

The chain combines TRBV5-1 with TRBJ2-3; maybe TRBD1 (6 bases). Trimming pared 7 bases from V and 1 base from J, leaving 10 bases between. The germline V gene has CDR1 SGHRS and CDR2 YFSETQ. There are 13 residues in the CDR3. Written as DNA, the CDR3 is TGCGCCAGCGAGGGGGTCGGCACAGATACGCAGTATTTT. Translation gives CASEGVGTDTQYF.

In its sample, this clone was seen a few times. The chain couples TRBV29-1 to TRBJ1-2; tentative D call: TRBD1 (6 bases). Germline V lookup: CDR1 SQVTM, CDR2 ANQGSEA. The V end lost 7 bases, the J end lost 8 bases, and 20 bases lay between the germline ends. The CDR3 consists of 13 residues. For the CDR3, the DNA is TGCAGCGCTGCTCGGCTGTCAGGGGAAGGCTACACCTTC. Its translation: CSAARLSGEGYTF.

V gene TRBV25-1 combines with J gene TRBJ1-2, with D perhaps matching TRBD1 (6 bases). Trimming pared 3 bases from V and 8 bases from J, leaving 16 bases between. The CDR3 contains 14 residues. Germline lookup yields CDR1 MGHDK and CDR2 SYGVNS. In DNA form, the CDR3 reads TGTGCCAGCAGTGACTACAGGGCCCGGGAGGGCTACACCTTC. Its translation is CASSDYRAREGYTF.

The genes are TRBV15 and TRBJ1-6; 8 positions agree with TRBD1. The J segment lost 6 bases and the V segment lost 4 bases, leaving 5 bases of the junction unmatched. Germline CDR1 is LNHNV and CDR2 is YYDKDF (reference sequence). The CDR3 spans 15 residues. CDR3 residues: CATSTRTGINSPLHF. Here the CDR3 DNA reads TGTGCCACCAGCACCCGGACAGGGATTAATTCACCCCTCCACTTT.

This clone occurred a few times. The V and J genes are TRBV29-1 and TRBJ2-3; D gene uncertain. V was pared by 4 bases and J by 2 bases, with 10 bases between. Germline CDR1 and CDR2: SQVTM and ANQGSEA. This CDR3 is built from 13 residues. The CDR3 loop is CSVGADPTDTQYF. CDR3 nucleotides: TGCAGCGTTGGGGCAGACCCCACAGATACGCAGTATTTT.

The V gene is TRBV7-3, the J gene TRBJ1-1; 9 bases align to TRBD1. The CDR3 is made up of 15 amino acids. CDR1 and CDR2 from the germline V gene are SGHTA and FQGTGA. Losses at the gene ends were 4 bases for V and 3 bases for J; bases not matched to a gene: 6. In nucleotides, the CDR3 is TGTGCCAGCAGCTCCGCCGGGACAGGGTACACTGAAGCTTTCTTT. This codes for CASSSAGTGYTEAFF.

J is TRBJ2-1 and V is TRBV4-1; 9 bases fit TRBD2. Trimming removed 3 bases from V and 6 bases from J; junction bases left unmatched: 3. This CDR3 contains 14 residues. CDR1 MGHRA and CDR2 YSYEKL come from the germline V gene. Written as DNA, the CDR3 is TGCGCCAGCAGCCAGCGGGAGGGCCGCAATGAGCAGTTCTTC. It yields the protein CASSQREGRNEQFF.

This clone was seen more than once but under ten times. The chain couples TRBV7-2 to TRBJ2-3; TRBD2 agrees at 8 bases. Germline loops: CDR1 SGHTA, CDR2 FQGNSA. The CDR3 length is 15 residues. V lost 5 bases to trimming and J lost 3 bases; unmatched junction nucleotides: 7. CDR3 nucleotides: TGTGCCAGCAGCCCCGGCGGGGGGCTGACAGATACGCAGTATTTT. This sequence encodes CASSPGGGLTDTQYF.

The chain is built from TRBV5-1 and TRBJ2-3; D is tentatively TRBD1 or TRBD2 (5 bases each). The length of the CDR3 is 15 residues. With 0 bases removed from V and 5 bases from J, the gap between germline ends came to 13 bases. Germline lookup yields CDR1 SGHRS and CDR2 YFSETQ. DNA of the CDR3: TGCGCCAGCAGCTTGGGACAGCCTGGGGGAGATACGCAGTATTTT. It translates to CASSLGQPGGDTQYF.

J is TRBJ2-7 and V is TRBV13; D is possibly TRBD1 (5 bases). The CDR3 is 14 amino acids. The germline V gene encodes CDR1 PRHDT and CDR2 FYEKMQ (reference sequence). With 3 bases removed from V and 2 bases from J, the gap between germline ends came to 11 bases. This CDR3 reads CASSLGRPAYEQYF. The CDR3 DNA sequence: TGTGCCAGCAGCTTGGGGCGGCCGGCCTACGAGCAGTACTTC.

There are a few counts of this clone. The chain joins TRBV29-1 to TRBJ2-5; possibly TRBD1 or TRBD2 for D (5 bases each). V lost 2 bases and J lost 2, with 9 bases in between. The CDR3 runs 13 residues. Germline loops: CDR1 SQVTM, CDR2 ANQGSEA. The CDR3 here is CSVESWGQETQYF. The CDR3 nucleotides read TGCAGCGTTGAATCCTGGGGGCAAGAGACCCAGTACTTC. Full variable domain (missing parts from reference TRBV29-1 and TRBJ2-5): SAVISQKPSRDICQRGTSLTIQCQVDSQVTMMFWYRQQPGQSLTLIATANQGSEATYESGFVIDKFPISRPNLTFSTLTVSNMSPEDSSIYLCSVESWGQETQYFGPGTRLLVL.

There are a few counts of this clone. V is TRBV30 and J is TRBJ2-7; D possibly uses TRBD1 or TRBD2 (5 bases each). Trimming stripped 0 bases from V and 9 bases from J, with 18 bases between. The CDR3 consists of 14 residues. Germline CDR1 GTSNPN, CDR2 SVGIG (reference sequence). The CDR3 protein is CAWSVRGVTLGQYF. CDR3 coding DNA: TGTGCCTGGAGTGTACGGGGCGTCACCCTCGGGCAGTACTTC.

Only a few counts were recorded for this clone. The gene calls are TRBV4-3 and TRBJ1-6; D may be TRBD1 (6 bases). The germline V gene has CDR1 LGHNA and CDR2 YSLEER. This CDR3 is built from 19 residues. V was clipped by 0 bases and J by 4 bases, with 19 bases between them. As DNA, the CDR3 is TGCGCCAGCAGCCAAGAAGGGGGAGGCAGAAGCGCGTATAATTCACCCCTCCACTTT. Translation: CASSQEGGGRSAYNSPLHF.

The rearrangement joins TRBV2 to TRBJ1-1, with a possible D match to TRBD1 (6 bases). Germline V gene sequence: CDR1 SNHLY, CDR2 FYNNEI. Trimming shortened V by 5 bases and J by 0 bases, and 13 bases separated the two germline ends. The CDR3 spans 15 residues. The CDR3 loop reads CASSFTGYMNTEAFF. As DNA, the CDR3 is TGTGCCAGCAGTTTCACAGGGTATATGAACACTGAAGCTTTCTTT.

V usage is TRBV5-1 and J usage is TRBJ2-7, with 10 bases lining up with TRBD1. V was pared by 2 bases and J by 4 bases, with 3 bases of the junction left unmatched. The germline gives CDR1 SGHRS, CDR2 YFSETQ. The CDR3 totals 14 residues. Here the CDR3 DNA reads TGCGCCAGCAGCTTCGGGGACAGGGGTTACGAGCAGTACTTC. It specifies CASSFGDRGYEQYF.

Note on this clone: This same CDR3 is encoded by further DNA sequences in the sample. V and J are TRBV30 and TRBJ1-5; D gene unclear. This CDR3 contains 12 residues. Germline CDR1 reads GTSNPN; CDR2 reads SVGIG (reference sequence). Trimming pared 0 bases from V and 6 bases from J, leaving 6 bases between. The CDR3 DNA reads as TGTGCCTGGAGTGTACTAGGTCAGCCCCAGCATTTT. Residues: CAWSVLGQPQHF.

This rearrangement joins TRBV9 to TRBJ2-3; the D is unclear. Trimming left V 5 bases short and J 5 bases short, with 9 bases between. Looked up from germline, CDR1 is SGDLS and CDR2 is YYNGEE. The CDR3 totals 12 residues. CDR3 protein: CASSEAQDTQYF. CDR3 nucleotide sequence: TGTGCCAGCAGTGAGGCTCAAGATACGCAGTATTTT.

This clone was seen more than once but under ten times. This rearrangement joins TRBV7-8 to TRBJ1-6; the D gene is possibly TRBD1 (6 bases). CDR1 SGHVS and CDR2 FQNEAQ come from the germline V gene. The V end was cut by 0 bases, the J end by 9 bases, with 12 bases between. CDR3 length: 15 residues. CDR3 DNA: TGTGCCAGCAGCTTAGCGCGGGACACAATTTCACCCCTCCACTTT. Protein: CASSLARDTISPLHF.